This entry describes one T cell receptor (beta chain). Antigen unknown. The record originates from a study of vaccination effects on CD4 cells after COVID-19. Study background: Each person got two doses of an mRNA SARS-CoV-2 vaccine, BNT162b2 or mRNA-1273. Broader study findings: Pronounced clonal contraction occurred in clones induced by infection and by vaccine late after vaccination. The study dataset contains few convalescent patients and includes no early post-infection timepoints.

This CDR3 spans 15 amino acids. Looked up from germline, CDR1 is MRHNA and CDR2 is SNTAGT. V was clipped by 0 bases and J by 1 base, with 4 bases between them. Generated by immunoSEQ multiplex PCR, the TCRdb table keeps only in-frame clones and is missing some. Of about 22,000 clones in the sample, around 79% were seen once. Before sequencing took place, the ViraFEST assay used viral peptide pools to expand antigen-specific CD4+ T cells. Cultured cells yielded isolated CD4+ T cells after more than nine days. The healthy vaccine recipients, who had no prior SARS-CoV-2 infection, showed negative nucleocapsid antibodies. On day 3 and again on day 7, half the medium was replaced with IL-2 medium.

This material consisted of CD4+ T cells from PBMCs cultured with HCoV-NL63 spike peptides, taken before COVID-19 vaccination. This TCR was sampled from a human donor who received a COVID-19 vaccine. V usage is TRBV6-4 and J usage is TRBJ2-6; no clear D. The CDR3 coding sequence is TGTGCCAGCAGTGACTCCCTATCTGGGGCCAACGTCCTGACTTTC. It yields the protein CASSDSLSGANVLTF.